The sample holds a few counts of the clone carrying this T cell receptor beta chain. Its antigen remains unknown. Germline CDR1 SNHLY, CDR2 FYNNEI. The ends lost 10 bases at V and 2 bases at J; junction bases unmatched: 8. The CDR3 has 14 residues. Primers for the PCR totalled 60 Vbeta and 13 Jbeta. Generated by immunoSEQ multiplex PCR, the TCRdb table keeps only in-frame clones and is missing some. The sample holds 150,000 to 200,000 clones, over 60% seen once. The sample comes from a study of cytomegalovirus exposure and HLA in healthy donors. Background on the study: There were about 85 million unique TCRs (from HLA-typed donors) in an early data release. Findings and limits, study-wide: Serostatus for CMV was the only available immune exposure information. Most of the TCR beta V segments (in an earlier analysis) were productive either about 90% or about 30% of the time.

The donors were healthy bone marrow donors. This receptor was taken from a woman aged 25 to 39 in good health and CMV-seronegative. The chain carries TRBV2 and TRBJ2-3, with 8 bases that match TRBD1. The sample consisted of PBMCs. CDR3 DNA sequence: TGTGCCATCAGGGGGCGGGACCCCACAGATACGCAGTATTTT. The encoded protein is CAIRGRDPTDTQYF.